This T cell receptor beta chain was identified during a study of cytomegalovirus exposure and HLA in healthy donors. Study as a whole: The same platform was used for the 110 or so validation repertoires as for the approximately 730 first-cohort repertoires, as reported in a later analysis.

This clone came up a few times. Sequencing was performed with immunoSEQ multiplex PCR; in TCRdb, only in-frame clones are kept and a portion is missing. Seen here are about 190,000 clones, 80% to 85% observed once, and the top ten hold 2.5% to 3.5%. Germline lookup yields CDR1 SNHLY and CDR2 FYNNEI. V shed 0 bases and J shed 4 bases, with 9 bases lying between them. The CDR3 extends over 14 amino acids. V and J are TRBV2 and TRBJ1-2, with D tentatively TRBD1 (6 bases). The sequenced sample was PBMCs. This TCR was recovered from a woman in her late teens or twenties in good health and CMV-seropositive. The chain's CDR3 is CASSEAQGPYGYTF. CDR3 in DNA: TGTGCCAGCAGTGAAGCGCAGGGGCCCTATGGCTACACCTTC.